The 17 T cell receptor gamma chains listed next were all sequenced from one sample in a study of gamma delta lymphoproliferative disorders and STAT genes. TCRdb called clones anew from the multiplex PCR reads with CATT. The sample includes about 2,200 gamma-chain clones, around 11% of them seen just once. Genomic DNA from isolated PBMCs served as the sequencing template. What was sequenced was blood. The receptors derive from a human donor in good health.

This clone was counted only a few times. Distinct nucleotide sequences in the sample also encode this CDR3. The V gene is TRGV9, the J gene TRGJ1 or TRGJ2. TCRdb supplies no J gene; here it was assigned by aligning the nucleotide sequence to germline. Germline trimming cut 5 bases from V and 11 bases from J; bases unmatched to any gene: 3. The CDR3 covers 9 residues. Germline CDR1 and CDR2: GITISATS and ISYDGTV (reference sequence). CDR3 sequence: CALWGEKLF. CDR3 bases: TGTGCCTTGTGGGGAGAGAAACTCTTT.

The chain combines TRGV3 with TRGJ1 or TRGJ2. Here the J gene was assigned by germline matching of the DNA, as TCRdb has none. V dropped 0 bases and J dropped 4; count of bases not matched to a gene: 9. The CDR3 has 15 amino acids. Germline CDR1 is VTNTFY and CDR2 is YDVSTARD (reference sequence). The CDR3 is CATWDRLKIYYKKLF. The CDR3 region has the DNA TGTGCCACCTGGGACAGGCTAAAGATATATTATAAGAAACTCTTT.

This clone counts as medium-sized (0.01 to 0.1%). The chain links TRGV4 to TRGJ1 or TRGJ2. Since TCRdb gives no J gene, matching the DNA to germline was used here to assign it. Trimming removed 4 bases from V and 6 bases from J; junction bases left unmatched: 9. This CDR3 region has 13 residues. From germline, CDR1 is EGSTGY and CDR2 YDSYTSSV. This CDR3 is CATWDPASYKKLF. The CDR3 coding sequence is TGTGCCACCTGGGACCCCGCGAGTTATAAGAAACTCTTT.

This clone is classed as medium-sized. V usage is TRGV2 and J usage is TRGJP1. TCRdb offers no J gene call, so here the DNA was matched to germline to obtain one. The CDR3 has 17 amino acids. J lost 2 bases, V lost 0 bases, and 9 bases had no gene match. Germline V gene data show CDR1 as EGSNGY and CDR2 as YDSYNSKV. The chain's CDR3 is CATWDGRGGTTGWFKIF. CDR3 DNA: TGTGCCACCTGGGACGGGCGGGGGGGGACCACTGGTTGGTTCAAGATATTT.

This clone is medium-sized by share. The CDR3 DNA reads TGTGCCACCTGGGACCCTACTTATAAGAAACTCTTT. Amino acids: CATWDPTYKKLF. The genes are TRGV2 and TRGJ1 or TRGJ2. As TCRdb names no J gene, one was assigned here on the basis of a DNA match to germline. The CDR3 has 12 amino acids. V gave up 3 bases and J gave up 6 bases; unmatched junction bases: 5. Germline CDR1 EGSNGY, CDR2 YDSYNSKV.

Remarks on this clone: The DNA is left out, because the CDR3 cannot be placed on it with certainty; the CDR3 is given as TCRdb lists it. The J gene has no call, while the V gene is TRGV11. TRGV11 is placed among ORFs of uncertain function. Both ends counted, the CDR3 spans 17 residues. The CDR3 is CTTVPAGLASSDRIKTF.

Relative to its sample, this clone is medium-sized. V usage is TRGV2 and J usage is TRGJ1 or TRGJ2. The J gene, left out of TCRdb, was set here by checking the DNA against germline. CDR1 and CDR2 from the germline V gene are EGSNGY and YDSYNSKV. Losses at the gene ends were 0 bases for V and 0 bases for J; bases not matched to a gene: 5. CDR3 length: 15 amino acids. The CDR3 DNA follows: TGTGCCACCTGGGACGGGCGGGTGAATTATTATAAGAAACTCTTT. It translates to CATWDGRVNYYKKLF.

This clone is medium-sized within its sample. The J gene is TRGJ1 or TRGJ2, the V gene TRGV8. The J gene is absent in TCRdb and was assigned here via DNA matching to germline. Germline V CDR1 and CDR2: VENAVY, YDSYNSRV. J gave up 7 bases and V 3 bases, and 9 bases lay outside the gene matches. The CDR3 sequence is 13 residues long. CDR3 coding DNA: TGTGCCACCTGGGATGGTGTACGGTATAAGAAACTCTTT. Its protein is CATWDGVRYKKLF.

By frequency in the sample, this clone is medium-sized. The chain combines TRGV3 with TRGJ1 or TRGJ2. TCRdb gives no J gene; it was assigned here by matching the DNA to germline. CDR1 and CDR2 (germline): VTNTFY, YDVSTARD (reference sequence). The CDR3 is 13 amino acids. V was pared by 0 bases and J by 6 bases, with 5 bases of the junction left unmatched. The CDR3 reads CATWDRRPYKKLF. The CDR3, as DNA: TGTGCCACCTGGGACAGGCGGCCTTATAAGAAACTCTTT.

This clone ranks as medium-sized (0.01 to 0.1%). The chain couples TRGV8 to TRGJ1 or TRGJ2. Germline matching of the DNA provided the J gene here, since TCRdb leaves it blank. This CDR3 is 13 amino acids long. CDR1 VENAVY and CDR2 YDSYNSRV come from the germline V gene. Losses at the gene ends were 2 bases for V and 2 bases for J; bases not matched to a gene: 3. This chain's CDR3 is CATWDKDYYKKLF. The CDR3 DNA reads TGTGCCACCTGGGATAAGGATTATTATAAGAAACTCTTT.

In its sample, this clone is medium-sized. The chain has TRGV8 and TRGJ1 or TRGJ2. The J gene, not given by TCRdb, was assigned here from a germline match of the nucleotide sequence. The CDR3 length is 12 residues. Germline V gives CDR1 VENAVY, CDR2 YDSYNSRV. V lost 5 bases and J lost 5; bases outside the gene matches: 6. The CDR3 nucleotides read TGTGCCACCTGGGCCTCGGATTATAAGAAACTCTTT. This gives the protein CATWASDYKKLF.

Within the sample, this clone is medium-sized (0.01 to 0.1%). The V gene is TRGV4, the J gene TRGJ1 or TRGJ2. Germline matching of the DNA provided the J gene here, since TCRdb leaves it blank. The CDR3 loop spans 14 amino acids. CDR1 is EGSTGY, CDR2 YDSYTSSV, per germline. V trimming: 5 bases; J trimming: 0 bases; junction bases outside the gene matches: 7. The CDR3 reads CATWGRMNYYKKLF. The CDR3 DNA reads TGTGCCACCTGGGGCAGAATGAATTATTATAAGAAACTCTTT.

CDR3 protein: CACWIRPGSWGLNYYKKLF. As DNA, the CDR3 is TGTGCCTGCTGGATTAGGCCGGGGAGTTGGGGACTGAATTATTATAAGAAACTCTTT. The gene calls are TRGV11 and TRGJ1 or TRGJ2. The J gene is absent in TCRdb and was assigned here via DNA matching to germline. TRGV11 qualifies as an ORF whose function is uncertain. J gave up 0 bases and V 2 bases, and 16 bases lay outside the gene matches. There are 19 residues in the CDR3.

J is TRGJ1 or TRGJ2 and V is TRGV10. Here the J gene was assigned by germline matching of the DNA, as TCRdb has none. TRGV10 is assigned to the ORF class and has an uncertain function. The CDR3 is 11 amino acids. The junction had 6 bases not matched to a gene; V was cut back by 8 bases and J by 7 bases. The chain's CDR3 is CAAWGAYKKLF. The CDR3, as DNA: TGTGCTGCGTGGGGGGCATATAAGAAACTCTTT.

This clone ranks as large. V usage is TRGV2 and J usage is TRGJP2. Since TCRdb gives no J gene, matching the DNA to germline was used here to assign it. The CDR3 length is 17 residues. Trimming cost V 0 bases and J 1 base; bases outside gene matches: 8. The germline V gene encodes CDR1 EGSNGY and CDR2 YDSYNSKV. The CDR3 sequence: CATWDGPEFSSDWIKTF. The DNA for the CDR3 is TGTGCCACCTGGGACGGGCCGGAGTTTAGTAGTGATTGGATCAAGACGTTT.

Comments on this clone: The TCRdb record carries a much larger clone's protein, which differs from this DNA's translation at residue 5; a read error is the likely cause, and the protein listed here is the DNA translation. The chain is built from TRGV2 and TRGJ1 or TRGJ2. TCRdb leaves out the J gene; it was filled in here by matching the DNA to germline. Looked up from germline, CDR1 is EGSNGY and CDR2 is YDSYNSKV. The CDR3 length is 11 residues. V dropped 5 bases and J dropped 12; count of bases not matched to a gene: 10. CDR3 amino acids: CATWGGLRKLF. DNA for the CDR3: TGTGCCACCTGGGGCGGTCTCAGGAAACTCTTT.

The chain has TRGV2 and TRGJ1 or TRGJ2. TCRdb offers no J gene call, so here the DNA was matched to germline to obtain one. V shed 1 base, J shed 12 bases, and the junction held 12 bases outside the gene matches. Germline CDR1 reads EGSNGY; CDR2 reads YDSYNSKV. CDR3 length: 13 amino acids. In DNA, the CDR3 is TGTGCCACCTGGGACGGACCCTCAGCACGGAAACTCTTT. Translating it yields CATWDGPSARKLF.